These 29 T cell receptor beta chains originate from one sample sequenced in a study of OX40 agonist ivuxolimab in advanced cancers. The data were produced by immunoSEQ multiplex PCR, yet TCRdb's version contains in-frame clones alone and is incomplete. The sample yields approximately 17,000 clones, approximately 83% seen once. The source material was CD4+ or CD8+ T cells sorted from blood, sampled in a trial of the OX40 agonist ivuxolimab. These receptors were taken from an adult with an advanced solid tumor such as melanoma, head and neck, liver or kidney cancer.

The J gene is TRBJ2-5, the V gene TRBV30, with unresolved D. Germline V CDR1 and CDR2: GTSNPN, SVGIG (reference sequence). The V end lost 6 bases, the J end lost 1 base, and 12 bases lay between the germline ends. The CDR3 runs 13 residues. CDR3 sequence (DNA): TGTGCCTGCAGCTCACTTACCCAAGAGACCCAGTACTTC. The encoded protein is CACSSLTQETQYF.

CDR3 in DNA: TGTGCCAGCAGCTTAGGACCCCACGAGCAGTACTTC. Amino acids: CASSLGPHEQYF. V and J are TRBV7-3 and TRBJ2-7; D gene uncertain. The CDR3 extends over 12 amino acids. Per the germline V gene, CDR1 is SGHTA and CDR2 is FQGTGA. V lost 2 bases to trimming and J lost 5 bases, with 7 bases between them.

The rearrangement links TRBV9 to TRBJ2-7; D perhaps matches TRBD1 (6 bases). V lost 4 bases to trimming and J lost 0 bases, with 11 bases between them. The germline V gene encodes CDR1 SGDLS and CDR2 YYNGEE. CDR3 size: 14 residues. This CDR3 reads CASSPGDISYEQYF. CDR3 DNA sequence: TGTGCCAGCAGCCCAGGGGACATCTCCTACGAGCAGTACTTC.

The rearrangement links TRBV2 to TRBJ2-2, with D maybe TRBD2 (5 bases). The CDR3 is made up of 13 amino acids. V lost 6 bases, J lost 3 bases, and 8 bases lay in between. The germline V gene has CDR1 SNHLY and CDR2 FYNNEI. CDR3 coding DNA: TGTGCCAGCAGGGACTTATACACCGGGGAGCTGTTTTTT. Its protein product is CASRDLYTGELFF.

The rearrangement uses TRBV13 and TRBJ2-1; TRBD1 agrees at 10 bases. This CDR3 has 16 amino acids. With 4 bases clipped from V and 3 bases from J, the junction kept 6 bases outside the gene matches. Germline values: CDR1 PRHDT, CDR2 FYEKMQ (reference sequence). CDR3 protein: CASSSRTGGNYNEQFF. The CDR3 DNA follows: TGTGCCAGCAGCTCCCGGACAGGGGGGAACTACAATGAGCAGTTCTTC.

This clone was picked up a small number of times. This chain's CDR3 is CASRSEGWSNQPQHF. The DNA of the CDR3 is TGTGCCAGCAGGTCGGAGGGGTGGAGCAATCAGCCCCAGCATTTT. The J gene is TRBJ1-5, the V gene TRBV28; D possibly corresponds to TRBD1 (5 bases). The CDR3 is 15 residues long. The V end was cut by 6 bases, the J end by 1 base, with 13 bases between. The germline V gene has CDR1 MDHEN and CDR2 SYDVKM. Using reference TRBV28 and TRBJ1-5 for the parts outside the CDR3, the full variable domain is DVKVTQSSRYLVKRTGEKVFLECVQDMDHENMFWYRQDPGLGLRLIYFSYDVKMKEKGDIPEGYSVSREKKERFSLILESASTNQTSMYLCASRSEGWSNQPQHFGDGTRLSIL.

The chain combines TRBV6-6 with TRBJ1-2; no definite D call. CDR1 and CDR2 from the germline V gene are MNHNY and SVGAGI (reference sequence). V lost 8 bases to trimming and J lost 8 bases, with 21 bases between them. The CDR3 runs to 14 residues. CDR3 nucleotides: TGTGCCAGCTACTCTTTAGAGGGAGGAGGGGGCTACACCTTC. Translation: CASYSLEGGGGYTF.

J is TRBJ2-1 and V is TRBV7-2; D call uncertain. The germline CDR1 and CDR2 sequences are SGHTA and FQGNSA. This CDR3 region has 12 residues. V gave up 1 base and J gave up 7 bases, with 5 bases separating them. CDR3 region: CASSLVGNEQFF. DNA for the CDR3: TGTGCCAGCAGCTTAGTGGGGAATGAGCAGTTCTTC. Filled out from reference TRBV7-2 and TRBJ2-1, the complete variable domain reads GAGVSQSPSNKVTEKGKDVELRCDPISGHTALYWYRQSLGQGLEFLIYFQGNSAPDKSGLPSDRFSAERTGGSVSTLTIQRTQQEDSAVYLCASSLVGNEQFFGPGTRLTVL.

V gene TRBV19 combines with J gene TRBJ1-2, with D possibly being TRBD1 (5 bases). Germline loops: CDR1 LNHDA, CDR2 SQIVND (reference sequence). Trimming stripped 7 bases from V and 8 bases from J, with 20 bases between. The CDR3 is 14 residues long. CDR3 protein: CASTLSVAGHGYTF. The CDR3 nucleotides are TGTGCCAGTACGCTCTCTGTCGCAGGGCACGGCTACACCTTC.

V and J are TRBV19 and TRBJ2-3; D may be TRBD1 (6 bases). Germline-derived CDR1 and CDR2 are LNHDA and SQIVND (reference sequence). V was pared by 5 bases and J by 2 bases, with 14 bases between. The CDR3 has 15 residues. This chain's CDR3 is CASSSLQGYTDTQYF. Written as DNA, the CDR3 is TGTGCCAGTAGTTCGTTACAGGGTTACACAGATACGCAGTATTTT.

V usage is TRBV4-1 and J usage is TRBJ1-4; possibly TRBD1 for D (6 bases). V was trimmed by 6 bases and J by 6 bases, leaving 17 bases between them. Germline CDR1 and CDR2: MGHRA and YSYEKL. This CDR3 region has 15 residues. The CDR3 reads CASSLGTGQDEKLFF. In nucleotides, the CDR3 is TGCGCCAGCAGTCTAGGTACAGGGCAGGATGAAAAACTGTTTTTT.

In its sample, this clone ranks as medium-sized (0.01 to 0.1%). The genes are TRBV6-5 and TRBJ1-2; no firm D call. The V gene lost 2 bases and the J gene lost 8 bases, with 9 bases spanning the gap. Germline values: CDR1 MNHEY, CDR2 SVGAGI. The CDR3 contains 12 residues. The CDR3 DNA follows: TGTGCCAGCAGTTACGGGGATAAGGGCTACACCTTC. It codes for CASSYGDKGYTF.

The chain recombines TRBV6-5 with TRBJ1-2, with TRBD1 as a possible D gene (5 bases). CDR3 length: 13 amino acids. Germline CDR1 MNHEY, CDR2 SVGAGI. V dropped 6 bases and J dropped 3 bases, with 11 bases sitting between them. The CDR3 DNA sequence: TGTGCCAGCAGCGGAGGGGAGGACTATGGCTACACCTTC. Encoded protein: CASSGGEDYGYTF.

This chain connects TRBV27 to TRBJ2-2, with 7 nucleotides matching TRBD2. The CDR3 is 13 residues long. Germline V gives CDR1 MNHEY, CDR2 SMNVEV (reference sequence). The ends lost 6 bases at V and 6 bases at J; junction bases unmatched: 4. The CDR3 here is CASSLGGPGELFF. DNA of the CDR3: TGTGCCAGCAGCTTGGGAGGGCCCGGGGAGCTGTTTTTT.

The chain employs TRBV6-1 and TRBJ2-7, with 8 bases lining up with TRBD1. This CDR3 has 14 residues. V dropped 4 bases and J dropped 3; count of bases not matched to a gene: 5. Germline V gives CDR1 MNHNS, CDR2 SASEGT. CDR3 protein: CASSGTGTFYEQYF. CDR3 sequence (DNA): TGTGCCAGCAGTGGGACAGGGACGTTCTACGAGCAGTACTTC.

V is TRBV7-8 and J is TRBJ2-5; 12 bases are a match to TRBD2. J lost 2 bases, V lost 2 bases, and 6 bases had no gene match. The CDR3 runs 17 residues. CDR1 and CDR2 (germline): SGHVS, FQNEAQ. The CDR3 here is CASSLPLAGGFQETQYF. CDR3 DNA: TGTGCCAGCAGCTTACCACTAGCGGGGGGATTTCAAGAGACCCAGTACTTC.

This clone was counted a few times. The chain is built from TRBV27 and TRBJ2-7; the match to TRBD1 covers 7 bases. J lost 2 bases, V lost 6 bases, and 7 bases had no gene match. The CDR3 consists of 14 residues. Germline CDR1 reads MNHEY; CDR2 reads SMNVEV (reference sequence). In DNA form, the CDR3 reads TGTGCCAGCAGCCCGACAGGGAACCCCTACGAGCAGTACTTC. This codes for CASSPTGNPYEQYF.

The chain employs TRBV11-2 and TRBJ1-2, with D unclear. Germline CDR1 SGHAT, CDR2 FQNNGV. Trimming stripped 0 bases from V and 4 bases from J, with 18 bases between. The CDR3 has 17 amino acids. This chain's CDR3 is CASSLDSSLEGIYGYTF. CDR3 DNA sequence: TGTGCCAGCAGCTTAGATAGTAGCTTGGAGGGAATCTATGGCTACACCTTC.

The chain joins TRBV11-2 to TRBJ1-1; D uncertain. CDR3 length: 15 residues. In germline, CDR1 is SGHAT, CDR2 FQNNGV. V shed 1 base and J shed 2 bases, with 11 bases lying between them. CDR3 in amino acids: CASSLVGWTNTEAFF. CDR3 DNA: TGTGCCAGCAGCTTAGTAGGGTGGACTAACACTGAAGCTTTCTTT.

This chain connects TRBV9 to TRBJ1-4; weak D call: TRBD1 (5 bases). The length of the CDR3 is 16 residues. In germline, CDR1 is SGDLS, CDR2 YYNGEE. Trimming removed 3 bases at V and 0 bases at J, with 12 bases between. The CDR3 loop reads CASSARRDSTNEKLFF. The CDR3 coding sequence is TGTGCCAGCAGCGCCCGCAGGGACTCAACTAATGAAAAACTGTTTTTT.

The chain has TRBV6-4 and TRBJ2-3; D possibly matches TRBD1 or TRBD2 (6 bases each). Per germline, CDR1 MRHNA and CDR2 SNTAGT. This CDR3 comprises 15 residues. V shed 0 bases and J shed 4 bases, with 11 bases lying between them. This CDR3 is CASSDSRGAADTQYF. The CDR3, as DNA: TGTGCCAGCAGTGACTCAAGGGGGGCCGCAGATACGCAGTATTTT.

The rearrangement uses TRBV18 and TRBJ2-7, with 10 bases matching TRBD1. Germline CDR1 KGHSH, CDR2 LQKENI. This CDR3 is 15 amino acids long. J lost 6 bases, V lost 3 bases, and 8 bases had no gene match. CDR3 DNA: TGTGCCAGCTCACCGGGGACAGGGGCGGTTTTCGAGCAGTACTTC. It specifies CASSPGTGAVFEQYF.

The V call is TRBV5-1, the J call TRBJ2-4, with D uncertain. Germline loops: CDR1 SGHRS, CDR2 YFSETQ. V was shortened by 0 bases and J by 7 bases, with 11 bases between the two germline ends. CDR3 length equals 14 residues. For the CDR3, the DNA is TGCGCCAGCAGCTTGGTATCTGCGGAGAACATTCAGTACTTC. It specifies CASSLVSAENIQYF.

The sample holds one count of this clone. The V call is TRBV9, the J call TRBJ2-3, with 10 bases aligning to TRBD2. This CDR3 has 17 residues. J was trimmed by 5 bases and V by 4 bases; bases with no gene match: 13. In germline, CDR1 is SGDLS, CDR2 YYNGEE. The CDR3 nucleotides read TGTGCCAGCAGCTCCCAAGGACTAGCGGAGGTAAAAGATACGCAGTATTTT. It specifies CASSSQGLAEVKDTQYF. The full variable domain, completed using reference TRBV9 and TRBJ2-3, is DSGVTQTPKHLITATGQRVTLRCSPRSGDLSVYWYQQSLDQGLQFLIQYYNGEERAKGNILERFSAQQFPDLHSELNLSSLELGDSALYFCASSSQGLAEVKDTQYFGPGTRLTVL.

This chain uses TRBV6-6 with TRBJ2-2; D might be TRBD2 (6 bases). This CDR3 is 14 amino acids long. V dropped 8 bases and J dropped 4 bases, with 14 bases sitting between them. Germline CDR1 is MNHNY and CDR2 is SVGAGI (reference sequence). The CDR3 DNA reads as TGTGCCAGCGGAACGGCCGGGAGCACCGGGGAGCTGTTTTTT. Its translation is CASGTAGSTGELFF.

The rearrangement links TRBV4-3 to TRBJ1-1, with D perhaps matching TRBD1 (6 bases). Trimming stripped 0 bases from V and 5 bases from J, with 13 bases between. This CDR3 comprises 15 residues. The germline CDR1 and CDR2 sequences are LGHNA and YSLEER. CDR3 nucleotide sequence: TGCGCCAGCAGCCAAGAGGGGGGGGCGCCTACTGAAGCTTTCTTT. Amino acids: CASSQEGGAPTEAFF.

The rearrangement uses TRBV6-1 and TRBJ2-7; 8 nucleotides match TRBD1. With 2 bases clipped from V and 7 bases from J, the junction kept 10 bases outside the gene matches. The CDR3 loop spans 15 amino acids. CDR1 and CDR2 (germline): MNHNS, SASEGT. CDR3 DNA sequence: TGTGCCAGCAGTGAAACAGGGGGTATTTCACGGGAGCAGTACTTC. Protein sequence: CASSETGGISREQYF.

This chain connects TRBV29-1 to TRBJ2-1, with a tentative D call TRBD1 (6 bases). The length of the CDR3 is 15 residues. With 5 bases removed from V and 3 bases from J, the gap between germline ends came to 17 bases. Germline V lookup: CDR1 SQVTM, CDR2 ANQGSEA. This CDR3 is CSVKGTGTYYNEQFF. The CDR3 coding sequence is TGCAGCGTTAAGGGAACAGGGACGTACTACAATGAGCAGTTCTTC.

This clone has only a few counts. This sequence joins TRBV11-2 and TRBJ2-3, with D possibly matching TRBD2 (6 bases). CDR3 length: 12 amino acids. The V gene lost 6 bases and the J gene lost 11 bases, with 15 bases spanning the gap. Germline V CDR1 and CDR2: SGHAT, FQNNGV. The CDR3 here is CASSSGTERQYF. DNA of the CDR3: TGTGCCAGCAGTAGCGGAACCGAGAGGCAGTATTTT.